This T cell receptor (beta chain) was observed in a study of T cells in Graves' hyperthyroidism and ophthalmopathy. Overall study context: Peripheral blood was drawn at first diagnosis, prior to all treatment.

Per germline, CDR1 SQVTM and CDR2 ANQGSEA. Trimming removed 0 bases at V and 3 bases at J, with 8 bases between. The CDR3 is made up of 13 amino acids. This clonotype was detected a few times. Its antigen is not identified. The CDR3 regions of TCR beta were amplified from RNA transcripts. TCR CDR3 regions were first amplified by RT-PCR with HTBI primers. TCRdb re-derived calls from the multiplex PCR reads in MiXCR, one entry per CDR3 protein. The sample holds about 210,000 distinct CDR3 sequences, around 18% seen once. Overall study findings and caveats: Most expanded thyroid clonotypes above 0.001 recurred in blood.

The source of this sequence is a man between 40 and 49 years old with Graves' hyperthyroidism. Sample: blood. The chain carries TRBV29-1 and TRBJ1-1; D remains ambiguous. CDR3 amino acids: CSVEDSGDTEAFF. CDR3 nucleotide sequence: TGCAGCGTTGAAGATAGTGGGGACACTGAAGCTTTCTTT.